The 20 T cell receptor beta chains in this list originate from one sample, sequenced in a study of cytomegalovirus exposure and HLA in healthy donors. Here immunoSEQ multiplex PCR was the method, and the copy in TCRdb shows in-frame clones only, minus some. The sample holds approximately 220,000 clones, 80% to 85% seen once. The sequenced material came from PBMCs. Receptors originate from a woman aged 25 to 39 in good health and CMV-seropositive.

The V call is TRBV5-6, the J call TRBJ1-1, with D perhaps matching TRBD1 (5 bases). The CDR3 extends over 14 amino acids. V was cut by 5 bases and J by 5 bases, with 16 bases left in between. Germline lookup yields CDR1 SGHDT and CDR2 YYEEEE. CDR3 bases: TGTGCCAGCAGGCCCCAGGGAGGAGAGACTGAAGCTTTCTTT. Translation: CASRPQGGETEAFF.

This clone was recorded only once. The chain couples TRBV19 to TRBJ1-2, with D unresolved. The CDR3 runs 15 residues. Germline V CDR1 and CDR2: LNHDA, SQIVND (reference sequence). Trimming left V 4 bases short and J 3 bases short, with 15 bases between. In nucleotides, the CDR3 is TGTGCCAGTAGTACCCCGAGCAGAGTCGACTATGGCTACACCTTC. Translated: CASSTPSRVDYGYTF.

The genes are TRBV11-2 and TRBJ2-1; D not certain. The germline V gene has CDR1 SGHAT and CDR2 FQNNGV. This CDR3 is built from 16 residues. Trimming left V 5 bases short and J 2 bases short, with 16 bases between. CDR3: CASSALGIITYNEQFF. As DNA, the CDR3 is TGTGCCAGCAGCGCCCTGGGGATAATAACCTACAATGAGCAGTTCTTC.

The gene calls are TRBV7-9 and TRBJ2-3; TRBD2 matches 10 bases. V was pared by 4 bases and J by 8 bases, with 6 bases of the junction left unmatched. This CDR3 has 14 residues. Germline V gives CDR1 SEHNR, CDR2 FQNEAQ (reference sequence). This chain's CDR3 is CASSWGTSEGTQYF. DNA for the CDR3: TGTGCCAGCAGCTGGGGGACTAGCGAGGGTACGCAGTATTTT.

In nucleotides, the CDR3 is TGTGCCAGCAGTTTACGCACAGATACGCAGTATTTT. Translation gives CASSLRTDTQYF. The rearrangement joins TRBV28 to TRBJ2-3; D call uncertain. The germline CDR1 and CDR2 sequences are MDHEN and SYDVKM. The CDR3 loop spans 12 amino acids. Trimming stripped 2 bases from V and 1 base from J, with 1 base between.

The V and J genes are TRBV5-6 and TRBJ2-5; 9 nucleotides agree with TRBD1. The germline gives CDR1 SGHDT, CDR2 YYEEEE. The CDR3 contains 16 residues. With 1 base clipped from V and 1 base from J, the junction kept 5 bases outside the gene matches. DNA of the CDR3: TGTGCCAGCAGCTTGCTGGACAGGGGTTTCCAAGAGACCCAGTACTTC. This gives the protein CASSLLDRGFQETQYF.

The genes are TRBV28 and TRBJ2-1; D not resolved. The CDR3 extends over 18 amino acids. V lost 4 bases and J 6 bases, leaving 25 bases between the germline ends. Germline V gives CDR1 MDHEN, CDR2 SYDVKM. As DNA, the CDR3 is TGTGCCAGCAGTTATCCCTATGTCCGGACGGCAATCGGCAATGAGCAGTTCTTC. It codes for CASSYPYVRTAIGNEQFF.

J is TRBJ2-3 and V is TRBV18, with D tentatively TRBD2 (6 bases). CDR1 is KGHSH, CDR2 LQKENI, per germline. The CDR3 is 16 residues long. The V and J ends lost 3 bases and 2 bases respectively, with 15 bases between them. The CDR3 here is CASSPHPAGNTDTQYF. As DNA, the CDR3 is TGTGCCAGCTCACCCCATCCGGCGGGGAACACAGATACGCAGTATTTT.

The chain couples TRBV2 to TRBJ2-2, with 9 bases identical to TRBD1. Germline lookup yields CDR1 SNHLY and CDR2 FYNNEI. The CDR3 length is 14 residues. J lost 3 bases, V lost 5 bases, and 1 base had no gene match. The CDR3 DNA follows: TGTGCCAGCAGTTGGACAGGGGACACCGGGGAGCTGTTTTTT. Translation gives CASSWTGDTGELFF.

This chain joins TRBV18 and TRBJ1-1, with D tentatively TRBD1 (6 bases). V was trimmed by 1 base and J by 1 base, leaving 10 bases between them. There are 15 residues in the CDR3. Germline loops: CDR1 KGHSH, CDR2 LQKENI. The CDR3: CASSPRGAPNTEAFF. The CDR3 DNA sequence: TGTGCCAGCTCACCACGGGGGGCCCCGAACACTGAAGCTTTCTTT.

The chain combines TRBV6-5 with TRBJ1-2; D is undetermined. CDR3 length: 10 residues. The germline V gene has CDR1 MNHEY and CDR2 SVGAGI. V gave up 5 bases and J gave up 8 bases, with 6 bases separating them. CDR3 protein: CASSARGYTF. The CDR3 DNA follows: TGTGCCAGCAGTGCCCGGGGCTACACCTTC.

The chain is built from TRBV5-1 and TRBJ2-7; D is unclear. The length of the CDR3 is 11 residues. Germline V lookup: CDR1 SGHRS, CDR2 YFSETQ. Between the trimmed V and J ends, which lost 4 bases and 5 bases, there was a span of 7 bases. CDR3 in DNA: TGCGCCAGCAGCGGAGCTAACGAGCAGTACTTC. Its translation is CASSGANEQYF.

This chain connects TRBV29-1 to TRBJ2-1; D assignment may be TRBD1 or TRBD2 (5 bases each). The CDR3 consists of 11 residues. V was shortened by 6 bases and J by 9 bases, with 12 bases between the two germline ends. Germline V gives CDR1 SQVTM, CDR2 ANQGSEA. The CDR3 loop reads CSVRDLIEQFF. In nucleotides, the CDR3 is TGCAGCGTACGGGACCTTATTGAGCAGTTCTTC.

This clone was recorded at least ten times. The chain is built from TRBV28 and TRBJ1-2, with no clear D. The CDR3 is 11 residues long. Per germline, CDR1 MDHEN and CDR2 SYDVKM. Trimming pared 5 bases from V and 1 base from J, leaving 2 bases between. In DNA form, the CDR3 reads TGTGCCAGCAGTCTTAACTATGGCTACACCTTC. It codes for CASSLNYGYTF.

This chain links TRBV27 with TRBJ2-5; D not certain. The CDR3 is made up of 14 amino acids. Trimming left V 2 bases short and J 0 bases short, with 7 bases between. Germline assignment: CDR1 MNHEY and CDR2 SMNVEV (reference sequence). CDR3 amino acids: CASSLGSYQETQYF. In DNA form, the CDR3 reads TGTGCCAGCAGTTTAGGCTCGTACCAAGAGACCCAGTACTTC.

The J gene is TRBJ2-1, the V gene TRBV10-1, with D possibly matching TRBD1 (6 bases). The V and J ends lost 2 bases and 7 bases respectively, with 15 bases between them. Germline V gene sequence: CDR1 WNHNN, CDR2 SYGVQD (reference sequence). The CDR3 contains 15 residues. CDR3 loop: CASSEQGFKPNEQFF. The CDR3 nucleotides read TGCGCCAGCAGTGAGCAGGGGTTTAAACCTAATGAGCAGTTCTTC.

V gene TRBV27 combines with J gene TRBJ2-1, with 9 bases fitting TRBD1. The CDR3 is 18 residues long. V gave up 6 bases and J gave up 1 base; unmatched junction bases: 13. CDR1 is MNHEY, CDR2 SMNVEV, per germline (reference sequence). The CDR3 nucleotides read TGTGCCAGCAGCCGACGGGACAGGGAAAATGGATCCTACAATGAGCAGTTCTTC. Protein: CASSRRDRENGSYNEQFF.

The genes are TRBV5-6 and TRBJ2-1; D is undetermined. The CDR3 covers 15 residues. The V and J ends lost 2 bases and 4 bases respectively, with 13 bases between them. Per the germline V gene, CDR1 is SGHDT and CDR2 is YYEEEE. For the CDR3, the DNA is TGTGCCAGCAGCTTAGGTCCAGAGCTATACAATGAGCAGTTCTTC. This translates into CASSLGPELYNEQFF.

This clone was counted between two and nine times. The V and J genes are TRBV12-5 and TRBJ1-1, with TRBD1 identical over 7 bases. CDR1 and CDR2 (germline): LGHNT, FRNRAP. After removal of 3 bases from V and 3 bases from J, the junction contained 7 bases not matched to a gene. The CDR3 runs 15 residues. CDR3 amino acids: CASGFVKTGHTEAFF. The CDR3 DNA is TGTGCTAGTGGTTTCGTGAAGACAGGGCACACTGAAGCTTTCTTT.

This chain links TRBV5-4 with TRBJ1-2, with 7 bases lining up with TRBD1. This CDR3 spans 16 amino acids. In germline, CDR1 is SGHNT, CDR2 YYREEE (reference sequence). J was trimmed by 4 bases and V by 4 bases; bases with no gene match: 13. Here the CDR3 DNA reads TGTGCCAGCAGCCCCCGGACAGGTGGTGGAATCTATGGCTACACCTTC. Residues: CASSPRTGGGIYGYTF.